Listed below are T cell receptor beta chains from one sample, sequenced in a study of blood T cell repertoires in COVID-19. Assay used: immunoSEQ multiplex PCR; TCRdb lists only in-frame clones, some missing. Seen here are approximately 180,000 clones, 70% to 90% observed once, and the top ten hold approximately 4.5%. Sequencing was carried out using peripheral blood. The origin of the receptors is a human donor in a cohort sampled during active COVID-19. Both conserved end residues are part of each CDR3. D genes are given only for firm matches. A clone size is listed for some rows: how often the clone was seen (once, few, many), or a class if it is expanded.

J	V	D	size	CDR3	DNA
TRBJ1-1	TRBV6-5	NA	NA	CASSYRDTNTEAFF	TGTGCCAGCAGTTACCGGGACACCAACACTGAAGCTTTCTTT
TRBJ2-5	TRBV6-5	NA	NA	CASSYSVGAPGTQYF	TGTGCCAGCAGTTACTCGGTGGGGGCGCCGGGAACCCAGTACTTC
TRBJ2-7	TRBV30	TRBD2	NA	CAWSVLGLAGDEQYF	TGTGCCTGGAGTGTACTAGGACTAGCGGGAGACGAGCAGTACTTC
TRBJ2-1	TRBV7-2	TRBD1	NA	CASSSTVGTGGYEQFF	TGTGCCAGCAGCTCCACCGTCGGGACAGGGGGCTATGAGCAGTTCTTC
TRBJ2-7	TRBV7-2	TRBD2	NA	CASSLAWGGYASYEQYF	TGTGCCAGCAGCTTAGCGTGGGGGGGGTACGCCTCCTACGAGCAGTACTTC
TRBJ2-2	TRBV10-3	NA	NA	CAISEWKQRYTGELFF	TGTGCCATCAGTGAATGGAAGCAGCGATACACCGGGGAGCTGTTTTTT
TRBJ2-2	TRBV19	TRBD1	NA	CASSSGRGQGSTGELFF	TGTGCCAGTAGCTCCGGTCGGGGACAGGGGTCAACCGGGGAGCTGTTTTTT
TRBJ1-5	TRBV6-5	TRBD1	NA	CATHRQGSGNQPQHF	TGTGCCACACACAGACAGGGGTCGGGCAATCAGCCCCAGCATTTT
TRBJ1-5	TRBV13	NA	NA	CASSLGRGYDANQPQHF	TGTGCCAGCAGTCTCGGGCGGGGCTACGATGCCAATCAGCCCCAGCATTTT
TRBJ1-6	TRBV2	NA	once	CASNSMRTGNNSPLHF	TGTGCCAGCAATTCTATGCGCACAGGGAATAATTCACCCCTCCACTTT
TRBJ2-7	TRBV2	NA	NA	CASSEGLYEQYF	TGTGCCAGCAGTGAGGGGCTATACGAGCAGTACTTC
TRBJ2-7	TRBV5-6	TRBD1	NA	CASSVARGPDEQYF	TGTGCCAGCAGCGTCGCCAGGGGGCCCGACGAGCAGTACTTC
TRBJ2-2	TRBV11-2	TRBD2	NA	CASSLWTSGNTGELFF	TGTGCCAGCAGCCTGTGGACTAGCGGGAACACCGGGGAGCTGTTTTTT
TRBJ1-5	TRBV18	NA	NA	CASSPAENGPQHF	TGTGCCAGCTCACCGGCGGAGAATGGGCCCCAGCATTTT
TRBJ2-5	TRBV2	TRBD2	NA	CASSGSGGGQTQYF	TGTGCCAGCAGTGGAAGCGGGGGGGGACAGACCCAGTACTTC
TRBJ2-5	TRBV4-2	TRBD1	NA	CASSSGQGQETQYF	TGTGCCAGCAGCTCCGGACAGGGGCAAGAGACCCAGTACTTC
TRBJ2-5	TRBV11-2	NA	once	CASSRLPHLQETQYF	TGTGCCAGCAGCCGACTCCCCCACCTTCAAGAGACCCAGTACTTC
TRBJ2-3	TRBV5-6	NA	NA	CASSLNYRDTDTQYF	TGTGCCAGCAGCCTCAACTACCGGGACACAGATACGCAGTATTTT
TRBJ2-5	TRBV5-4	TRBD1	NA	CASSLVNRGQETQYF	TGTGCCAGCAGCTTGGTCAACAGGGGGCAAGAGACCCAGTACTTC
TRBJ2-7	TRBV5-1	NA	NA	CASSSGLTGSLYEQYF	TGCGCCAGCAGCTCGGGACTGACCGGGAGCCTCTACGAGCAGTACTTC
TRBJ2-7	TRBV5-1	NA	NA	CASSLPEAEYEQYF	TGCGCCAGCAGCTTGCCGGAGGCAGAGTACGAGCAGTACTTC
TRBJ2-7	TRBV24-1	NA	NA	CATSDQFANEQYF	TGTGCCACCAGTGACCAGTTTGCCAACGAGCAGTACTTC
TRBJ1-2	TRBV6-4	NA	once	CASSRVVGGIALTF	TGTGCCAGCAGTCGGGTCGTGGGGGGAATCGCTCTCACCTTC
TRBJ2-5	TRBV30	NA	once	CAWSGLRMVQETQYF	TGTGCCTGGTCAGGGCTCAGGATGGTACAAGAGACCCAGTACTTC
TRBJ2-3	TRBV7-2	NA	NA	CASSSPLGGYTDTQYF	TGTGCCAGCAGCTCCCCTCTGGGGGGATACACAGATACGCAGTATTTT
TRBJ1-5	TRBV10-3	NA	NA	CAITTGGGQPQHF	TGTGCCATCACCACGGGGGGAGGTCAGCCCCAGCATTTT
TRBJ2-3	TRBV28	NA	NA	CASRQHSSVTSTDTQYF	TGTGCCAGCAGGCAACATTCTAGCGTCACTAGCACAGATACGCAGTATTTT
TRBJ1-1	TRBV7-9	NA	NA	CASSLRGSTEAFF	TGTGCCAGCAGCTTAAGGGGGTCCACTGAAGCTTTCTTT
TRBJ2-7	TRBV7-2	TRBD2	NA	CASSLGGGRTYEQYF	TGTGCCAGCAGCTTAGGAGGCGGGAGGACTTACGAGCAGTACTTC
TRBJ2-1	TRBV7-9	TRBD2	NA	CASGLAGADEQFF	TGTGCCAGCGGTCTAGCGGGAGCCGATGAGCAGTTCTTC
TRBJ1-3	TRBV6-4	NA	NA	CASELDGGSGNTIYF	TGTGCCAGCGAGTTAGATGGAGGCTCTGGAAACACCATATATTTT